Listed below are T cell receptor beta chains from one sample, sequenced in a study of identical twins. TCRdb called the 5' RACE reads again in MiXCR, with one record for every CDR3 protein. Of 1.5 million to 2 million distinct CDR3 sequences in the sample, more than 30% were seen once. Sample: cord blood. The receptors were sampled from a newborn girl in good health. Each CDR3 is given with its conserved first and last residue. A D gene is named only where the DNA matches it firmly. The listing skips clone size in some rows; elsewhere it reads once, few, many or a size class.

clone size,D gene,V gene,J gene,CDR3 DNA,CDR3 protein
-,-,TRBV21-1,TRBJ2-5,TGTGCCAGCAGCAAAGAGGGGACAGTCCGAGAGACCCAGTACTTC,CASSKEGTVRETQYF
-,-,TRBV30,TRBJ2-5,TGTGCCTGGAGTCTCTCAGCGGCCTCTCGGGAGCAGTACTTC,CAWSLSAASREQYF
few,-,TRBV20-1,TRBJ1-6,TGCAGTGCTAGGGACAAAAATAATTCACCCCTCCACTTT,CSARDKNNSPLHF
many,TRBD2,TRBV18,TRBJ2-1,TGTGCCAGCTCACCGGGACTAGACAATGAGCAGTTCTTC,CASSPGLDNEQFF
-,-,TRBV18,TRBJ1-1,TGTGCCAGCTCACCAATGTTTCAGGTGTTAGCTAGCATGAACACTGAAGCTTTCTTT,CASSPMFQVLASMNTEAFF
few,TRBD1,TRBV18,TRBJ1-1,TGTGCCAGCTCAGGGACAGGGGGCGCGATGAACACTGAAGCTTTCTTT,CASSGTGGAMNTEAFF
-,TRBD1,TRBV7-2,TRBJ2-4,TGTGCCAGCAGCTTAGAACAGGGGCGGAACATTCAGTACTTC,CASSLEQGRNIQYF
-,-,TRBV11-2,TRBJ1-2,TGTGCCAGCAGCTTAGGTATAGCCTCGTATGGCTACACCTTC,CASSLGIASYGYTF
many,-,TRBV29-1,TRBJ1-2,TGCAGCGTTGTTATCTTGGGGGACTATGGCTACACCTTC,CSVVILGDYGYTF
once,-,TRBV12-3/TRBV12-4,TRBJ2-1,TGTGCCAGCTCAAATCGGGGGGCGGACAGCTCCTACAATGAGCAGTTCTTC,CASSNRGADSSYNEQFF
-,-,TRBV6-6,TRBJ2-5,TGTGCCAGCAGTTACTCGCGTCGCGGGACTTCACAAGAGACCCAGTACTTC,CASSYSRRGTSQETQYF
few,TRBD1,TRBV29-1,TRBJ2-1,TGCAGCGTTGTTAACAGGGGCAATGAGCAGTTCTTC,CSVVNRGNEQFF
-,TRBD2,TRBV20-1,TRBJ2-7,TGCAGTGCCCCACCTAGCGGGTCCACCTACGAGCAGTACTTC,CSAPPSGSTYEQYF
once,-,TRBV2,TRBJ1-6,TGTGCCAGCGCAGGGGACCGAAATTCACCCCTCCACTTT,CASAGDRNSPLHF
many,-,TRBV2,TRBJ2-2,TGTGCCAGCAGGTCCACCGGGGAGCTGTTTTTT,CASRSTGELFF